The sequence of this TCR beta chain was determined in a study of blood T cells in healthy people across ages. The authors ran a second PCR of roughly 6 to 12 cycles using a sample-barcoded 5' primer and a J-beta primer mix. TCRdb used MiXCR to reprocess the 5' RACE reads, holding one entry per CDR3 protein. The sample comprises approximately 810,000 distinct CDR3 sequences, about 28% of which are singletons, and around 16% rests with the top ten. The study, taken as a whole, reports: Diversity figures based on one million T cells were deemed too low. Observed TCR beta diversity per million T cells went down as age went up. This fall followed a roughly linear course with age. It was the long-lived donors that had more naive CD4+ cells and higher diversity than aged donors.

The V and J ends lost 6 bases and 3 bases respectively, with 20 bases between them. Looked up from germline, CDR1 is DFQATT and CDR2 is SNEGSKA (reference sequence). The CDR3 is made up of 15 amino acids. A word on this clonotype: Its antigen is still unknown.

The specimen sequenced was blood. This clonotype originated in a woman aged 80 or older in good health. This chain connects TRBV20-1 to TRBJ2-5; no reliable D call. CDR3 region: CSASEPMVFKETQYF. CDR3 in DNA: TGCAGTGCATCCGAGCCCATGGTATTTAAAGAGACCCAGTACTTC.